This T cell receptor (beta chain) emerged from a study of control samples from healthy donors and cancer patients. Only in-frame clones appear in the TCRdb table, and some are missing; sequencing was by immunoSEQ multiplex PCR. The sample holds over 100,000 clones, about nine tenths seen once. Trimming at V came to 5 bases and at J to 0 bases, leaving 6 bases not matched to a gene. This CDR3 has 16 residues. Per germline, CDR1 LGHNT and CDR2 FRNRAP. The sample taken for sequencing was blood. The chain links TRBV12-5 to TRBJ1-3; 8 bases line up with TRBD1. The clonotype comes from a man aged 35 to 55 in good health. The CDR3 nucleotides are TGTGCTAGTGGTCTCGGACAGGGAATCTCTGGAAACACCATATATTTT. Encoded protein: CASGLGQGISGNTIYF.